The source of this TCR beta chain is a study of CD8+CD57+ T cells in acquired aplastic anemia. Genomic DNA served as template for TCR beta VDJ and CDR3 profiling. Via MiXCR, TCRdb re-called the reads, giving one row per CDR3 protein. The sample yields fewer than 300,000 distinct CDR3 sequences, approximately 86% seen once. Looked up from germline, CDR1 is KGHDR and CDR2 is SFDVKD. Trimming shortened V by 10 bases and J by 4 bases, and 15 bases separated the two germline ends. This CDR3 is 13 amino acids long. Patients who underwent sequencing had shown CD8+CD57+ cell expansion by flow cytometry. This chain connects TRBV24-1 to TRBJ1-1, with D perhaps TRBD1 (6 bases). Specimen: sorted CD4+, CD8+, or CD8+CD57+ T cells (not recorded which) from PBMCs. The clonotype originates from a human donor with aplastic anemia. The CDR3 protein is CATMDSLGTEAFF. CDR3 coding DNA: TGTGCCACAATGGACAGCTTGGGCACTGAAGCTTTCTTT.